This TCR beta chain was recorded in a study of blood T cell repertoires in COVID-19. Study as a whole: Acute and convalescent COVID-19 specimens originated in the United States, Italy and Spain. T cells, B-cell-depleted T cells, or PBMCs provided the cDNA or gDNA that served as material.

The CDR3 sequence is 15 residues long. V was clipped by 5 bases and J by 7 bases, with 15 bases between them. Germline V gene sequence: CDR1 SEHNR, CDR2 FQNEAQ (reference sequence). Per the original methods: How many nucleated cells were present was estimated from reference gene primer amplification. The method was immunoSEQ multiplex PCR; TCRdb's version includes in-frame clones alone and lacks a portion of them. Clone size and V and J calls were adopted from that table, with D and trimming inferred from the DNA. This repertoire shows tens of thousands of clones, 84% found once; its top ten account for roughly 13%.

The clonotype originates from a woman at least 80 years old with acute or convalescent COVID-19. The sample was peripheral blood. V is TRBV7-9 and J is TRBJ1-6; possible D gene TRBD1, 5 bases. CDR3 nucleotide sequence: TGTGCCAGCAGCACGAGCGGCGGGGGGAATTCACCCCTCCACTTT. This codes for CASSTSGGGNSPLHF.